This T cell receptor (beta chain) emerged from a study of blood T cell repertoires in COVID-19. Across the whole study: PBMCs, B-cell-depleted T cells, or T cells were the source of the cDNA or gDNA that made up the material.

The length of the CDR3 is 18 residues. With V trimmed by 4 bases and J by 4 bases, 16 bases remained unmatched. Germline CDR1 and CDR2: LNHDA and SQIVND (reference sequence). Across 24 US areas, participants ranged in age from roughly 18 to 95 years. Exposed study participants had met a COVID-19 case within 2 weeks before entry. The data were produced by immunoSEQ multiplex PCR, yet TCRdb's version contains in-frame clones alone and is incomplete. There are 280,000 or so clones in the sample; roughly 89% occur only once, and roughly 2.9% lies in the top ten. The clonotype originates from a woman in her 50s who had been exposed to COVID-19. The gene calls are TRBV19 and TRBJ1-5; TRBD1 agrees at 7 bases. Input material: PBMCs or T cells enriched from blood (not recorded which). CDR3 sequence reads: CASSTQGEGAVSNQPQHF. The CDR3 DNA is TGTGCCAGTAGTACCCAGGGAGAGGGGGCTGTTTCTAATCAGCCCCAGCATTTT.